Presented here are 13 T cell receptor beta chains from one specimen sequenced in a study of blood T cell repertoires in COVID-19. The data were produced by immunoSEQ multiplex PCR, yet TCRdb's version contains in-frame clones alone and is incomplete. The sample has some 88,000 clones, approximately 81% seen once; the top ten hold about 14%. The source material was peripheral blood. These receptor sequences come from a woman in her seventies with acute or convalescent COVID-19.

The chain employs TRBV6-2 or TRBV6-3 and TRBJ1-1; 7 bases are shared with TRBD1. CDR1 and CDR2 from the germline V gene are MNHEY and SVGEGT. The CDR3 runs to 14 residues. V was pared by 6 bases and J by 3 bases, with 7 bases of the junction left unmatched. CDR3 amino acids: CASSPDRDDTEAFF. CDR3 DNA: TGTGCCAGCAGCCCCGACAGGGACGACACTGAAGCTTTCTTT.

The V gene is TRBV7-9, the J gene TRBJ1-4, with 10 bases aligning to TRBD1. The V and J ends lost 5 bases and 8 bases, in that order; junction bases with no gene match: 11. CDR1 is SEHNR and CDR2 is FQNEAQ in the germline V gene (reference sequence). This CDR3 spans 16 amino acids. DNA of the CDR3: TGTGCCAGCAGCCCAAGACAGGGGGCCCCTCGGGAAAAACTGTTTTTT. Its protein is CASSPRQGAPREKLFF.

The rearrangement uses TRBV5-4 and TRBJ2-1; 10 nucleotides line up with TRBD2. Germline V gene data show CDR1 as SGHNT and CDR2 as YYREEE (reference sequence). J lost 4 bases, V lost 3 bases, and 7 bases had no gene match. The CDR3 totals 16 residues. CDR3 DNA: TGTGCCAGCAGCTCCCTGTTAGCGGGAGGATACAATGAGCAGTTCTTC. Translating it yields CASSSLLAGGYNEQFF.

The CDR3 loop is CASSRGTDKSLNTGELFF. As DNA, the CDR3 is TGCGCCAGCAGCCGGGGGACAGACAAATCCCTGAACACCGGGGAGCTGTTTTTT. This rearrangement joins TRBV5-1 to TRBJ2-2; possibly TRBD1 for D (7 bases). Germline V gene data show CDR1 as SGHRS and CDR2 as YFSETQ. Trimming removed 4 bases from V and 1 base from J, with 20 bases in between. The CDR3 is made up of 18 amino acids.

The chain combines TRBV4-1 with TRBJ2-3, with TRBD2 matching 8 bases. Germline trimming cut 3 bases from V and 4 bases from J; bases unmatched to any gene: 15. CDR3 length: 18 amino acids. The germline CDR1 and CDR2 sequences are MGHRA and YSYEKL. The CDR3 DNA sequence: TGCGCCAGCAGCCAGGGTATAGCGGGAACCCTCCCCGCAGATACGCAGTATTTT. Residues: CASSQGIAGTLPADTQYF.

The rearrangement links TRBV6-5 to TRBJ1-3; D not resolved. Between the trimmed V and J ends, which lost 0 bases and 8 bases, there was a span of 17 bases. CDR3 length equals 16 residues. Germline CDR1 and CDR2: MNHEY and SVGAGI. CDR3 DNA sequence: TGTGCCAGCAGTTACTCGGTGCGGGCGGGAGCCTACACCATATATTTT. Its protein product is CASSYSVRAGAYTIYF.

The chain links TRBV5-1 to TRBJ1-5, with D tentatively TRBD1 (6 bases). Trimming cost V 0 bases and J 9 bases, with 16 bases left between them. Germline V CDR1 and CDR2: SGHRS, YFSETQ. The CDR3 runs 15 residues. The CDR3 sequence is CASSLAGGGQSPQHF. Here the CDR3 DNA reads TGCGCCAGCAGCTTGGCGGGGGGCGGACAGTCGCCCCAGCATTTT.

The sample holds a few counts of this clone. J is TRBJ1-2 and V is TRBV6-5; perhaps TRBD1 as D (6 bases). The CDR3 loop spans 14 amino acids. Trimming took off 2 bases at V and 5 bases at J, with 12 bases between the two ends. The germline CDR1 and CDR2 sequences are MNHEY and SVGAGI. CDR3 DNA: TGTGCCAGCAGTTACGGCAGGGGAGAATATGGCTACACCTTC. Translated: CASSYGRGEYGYTF.

The chain combines TRBV6-5 with TRBJ1-1; D gene uncertain. Trimming stripped 5 bases from V and 7 bases from J, with 14 bases between. The CDR3 is 13 residues long. Germline lookup yields CDR1 MNHEY and CDR2 SVGAGI. The CDR3 bases are TGTGCCAGCAGTCCCCTCTTCTCAGGTGAAGCTTTCTTT. The encoded protein is CASSPLFSGEAFF.

V and J are TRBV12-3 or TRBV12-4 and TRBJ2-3, with a possible D match to TRBD2 (5 bases). Trimming shortened V by 5 bases and J by 5 bases, and 8 bases separated the two germline ends. This CDR3 has 12 amino acids. CDR3 nucleotide sequence: TGTGCCAGCAGTCCGGGAAAAGATACGCAGTATTTT. It specifies CASSPGKDTQYF.

The genes are TRBV3-1 (or the pseudogene TRBV3-2) and TRBJ1-1; unclear D gene. Germline lookup yields CDR1 LGHDT and CDR2 YNNKEL (reference sequence). The CDR3 contains 15 residues. The germline V and J ends were trimmed by 0 bases and 4 bases, with 12 bases remaining between them. CDR3: CASSQDSVTRTEAFF. In nucleotides, the CDR3 is TGTGCCAGCAGCCAAGATTCAGTGACACGCACTGAAGCTTTCTTT.

This chain's CDR3 is CASVELQGAGNTIYF. The CDR3 DNA follows: TGTGCCAGCGTCGAACTACAGGGGGCTGGAAACACCATATATTTT. This sequence joins TRBV6-5 and TRBJ1-3; 8 bases match TRBD1. Trimming at V came to 8 bases and at J to 2 bases, leaving 8 bases not matched to a gene. The germline CDR1 and CDR2 sequences are MNHEY and SVGAGI. The CDR3 extends over 15 amino acids.

The J gene is TRBJ2-1, the V gene TRBV19, with 14 bases lining up with TRBD2. Germline CDR1 and CDR2: LNHDA and SQIVND (reference sequence). J gave up 4 bases and V 3 bases, and 8 bases lay outside the gene matches. This CDR3 spans 18 amino acids. The CDR3 reads CASSMTGGLAGGYNEQFF. The CDR3 DNA reads TGTGCCAGTAGTATGACAGGAGGACTAGCGGGAGGATACAATGAGCAGTTCTTC. The full variable domain, with the rest looked up from reference TRBV19 and TRBJ2-1, is DGGITQSPKYLFRKEGQNVTLSCEQNLNHDAMYWYRQDPGQGLRLIYYSQIVNDFQKGDIAEGYSVSREKKESFPLTVTSAQKNPTAFYLCASSMTGGLAGGYNEQFFGPGTRLTVL.